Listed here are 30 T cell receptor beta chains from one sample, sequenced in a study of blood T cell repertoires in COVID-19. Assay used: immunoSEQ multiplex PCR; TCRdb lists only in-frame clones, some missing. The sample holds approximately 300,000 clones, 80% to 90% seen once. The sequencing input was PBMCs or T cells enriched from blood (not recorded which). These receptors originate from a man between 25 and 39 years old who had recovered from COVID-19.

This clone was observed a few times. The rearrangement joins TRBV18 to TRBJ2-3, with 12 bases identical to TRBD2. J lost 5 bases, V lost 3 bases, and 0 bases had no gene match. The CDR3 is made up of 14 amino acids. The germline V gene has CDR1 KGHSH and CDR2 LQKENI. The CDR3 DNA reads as TGTGCCAGCTCACCGGGACTAGCGGGAGATACGCAGTATTTT. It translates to CASSPGLAGDTQYF.

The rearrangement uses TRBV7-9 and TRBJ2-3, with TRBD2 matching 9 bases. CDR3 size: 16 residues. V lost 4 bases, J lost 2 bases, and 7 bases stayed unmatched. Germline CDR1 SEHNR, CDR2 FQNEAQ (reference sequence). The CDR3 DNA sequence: TGTGCCAGCAGCTCCACAGCGGGAGGCCCCACAGATACGCAGTATTTT. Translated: CASSSTAGGPTDTQYF. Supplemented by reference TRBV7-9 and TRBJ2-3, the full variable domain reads DTGVSQNPRHKITKRGQNVTFRCDPISEHNRLYWYRQTLGQGPEFLTYFQNEAQLEKSRLLSDRFSAERPKGSFSTLEIQRTEQGDSAMYLCASSSTAGGPTDTQYFGPGTRLTVL.

In DNA form, the CDR3 reads TGTGCCAGCAGCCAGAACCAGGGAAATCAGCCCCAGCATTTT. Amino acids: CASSQNQGNQPQHF. J is TRBJ1-5 and V is TRBV7-6; D is perhaps TRBD1 (5 bases). In germline, CDR1 is SGHVS, CDR2 FNYEAQ. The CDR3 length is 14 residues. The germline V and J ends were trimmed by 5 bases and 4 bases, with 12 bases remaining between them.

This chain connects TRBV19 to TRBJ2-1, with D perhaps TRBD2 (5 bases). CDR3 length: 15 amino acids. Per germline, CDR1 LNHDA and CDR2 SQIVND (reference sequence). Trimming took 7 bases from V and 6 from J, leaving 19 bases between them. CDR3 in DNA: TGTGCCAGTACCGGACTTCCTGTTGGATTCAATGAGCAGTTCTTC. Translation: CASTGLPVGFNEQFF.

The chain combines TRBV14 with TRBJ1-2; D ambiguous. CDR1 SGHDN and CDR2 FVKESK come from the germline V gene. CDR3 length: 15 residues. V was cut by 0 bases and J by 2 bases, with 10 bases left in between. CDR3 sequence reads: CASSQDLAANYGYTF. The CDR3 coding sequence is TGTGCCAGCAGCCAAGATCTAGCAGCAAACTATGGCTACACCTTC.

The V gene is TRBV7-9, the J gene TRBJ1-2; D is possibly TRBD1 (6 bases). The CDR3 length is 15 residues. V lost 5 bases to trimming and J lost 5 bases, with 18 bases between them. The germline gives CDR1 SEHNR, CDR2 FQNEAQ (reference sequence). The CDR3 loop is CASSQEPGVRYGYTF. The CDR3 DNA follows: TGTGCCAGCAGCCAAGAGCCAGGGGTGAGATATGGCTACACCTTC.

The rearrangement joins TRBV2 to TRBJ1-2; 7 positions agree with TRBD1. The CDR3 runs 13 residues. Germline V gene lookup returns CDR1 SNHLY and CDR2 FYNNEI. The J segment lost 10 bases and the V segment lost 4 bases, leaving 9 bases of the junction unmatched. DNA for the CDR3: TGTGCCAGCAGTGCAACCCGGGACAGCCTCTACACCTTC. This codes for CASSATRDSLYTF. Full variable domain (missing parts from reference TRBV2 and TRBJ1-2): EPEVTQTPSHQVTQMGQEVILRCVPISNHLYFYWYRQILGQKVEFLVSFYNNEISEKSEIFDDQFSVERPDGSNFTLKIRSTKLEDSAMYFCASSATRDSLYTFGSGTRLTVV.

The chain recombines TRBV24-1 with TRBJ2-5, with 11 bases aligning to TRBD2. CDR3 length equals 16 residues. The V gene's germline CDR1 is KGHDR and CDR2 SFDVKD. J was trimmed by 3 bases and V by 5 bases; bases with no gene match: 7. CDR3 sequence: CATSAGRLAGKETQYF. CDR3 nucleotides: TGTGCCACCAGTGCCGGAAGACTAGCGGGGAAAGAGACCCAGTACTTC.

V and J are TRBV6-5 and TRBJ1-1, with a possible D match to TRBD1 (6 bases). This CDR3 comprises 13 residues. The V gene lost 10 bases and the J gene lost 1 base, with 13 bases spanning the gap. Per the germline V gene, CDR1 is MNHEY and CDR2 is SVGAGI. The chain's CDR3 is CAILQGSNTEAFF. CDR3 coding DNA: TGTGCCATATTACAGGGATCGAACACTGAAGCTTTCTTT.

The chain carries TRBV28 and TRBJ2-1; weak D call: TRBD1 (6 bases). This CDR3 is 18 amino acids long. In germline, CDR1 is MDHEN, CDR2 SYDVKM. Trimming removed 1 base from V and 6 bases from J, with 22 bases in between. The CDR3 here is CASSLLYGWGRRLNEQFF. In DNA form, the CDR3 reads TGTGCCAGCAGTTTATTGTACGGGTGGGGGCGGAGGCTCAATGAGCAGTTCTTC.

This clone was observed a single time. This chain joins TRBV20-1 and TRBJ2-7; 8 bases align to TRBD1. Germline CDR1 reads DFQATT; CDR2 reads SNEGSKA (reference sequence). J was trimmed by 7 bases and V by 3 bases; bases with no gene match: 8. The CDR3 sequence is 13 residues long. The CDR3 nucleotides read TGCAGTGCTAGTCAGGACAGGGAGCGAGAGCAGTACTTC. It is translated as CSASQDREREQYF.

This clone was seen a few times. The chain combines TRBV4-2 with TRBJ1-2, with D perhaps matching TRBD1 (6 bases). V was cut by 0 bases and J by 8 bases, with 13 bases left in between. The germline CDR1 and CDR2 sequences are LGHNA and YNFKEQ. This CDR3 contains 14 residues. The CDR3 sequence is CASSQDAGARGYTF. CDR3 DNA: TGTGCCAGCAGCCAAGATGCGGGGGCGAGGGGCTACACCTTC.

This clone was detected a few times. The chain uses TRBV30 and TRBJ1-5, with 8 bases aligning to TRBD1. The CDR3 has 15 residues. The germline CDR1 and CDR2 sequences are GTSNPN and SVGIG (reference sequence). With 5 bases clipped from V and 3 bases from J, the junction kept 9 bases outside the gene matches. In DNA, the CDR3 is TGTGCCTGGGCGGGTGGGACAGGAGTCAATCAGCCCCAGCATTTT. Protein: CAWAGGTGVNQPQHF.

In nucleotides, the CDR3 is TGTGCCAGCTCACCCACGACAGGACCCACGTATACGCAGTATTTT. Residues: CASSPTTGPTYTQYF. The V and J genes are TRBV18 and TRBJ2-3; the D gene is possibly TRBD1 (6 bases). CDR1 is KGHSH and CDR2 is LQKENI in the germline V gene. The germline V and J ends were trimmed by 3 bases and 7 bases, with 17 bases remaining between them. The length of the CDR3 is 15 residues.

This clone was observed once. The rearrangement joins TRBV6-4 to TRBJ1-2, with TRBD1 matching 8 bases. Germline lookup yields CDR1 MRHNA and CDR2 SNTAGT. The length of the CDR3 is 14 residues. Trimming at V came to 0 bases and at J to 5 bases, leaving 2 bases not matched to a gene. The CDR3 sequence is CASSDSGQGYGYTF. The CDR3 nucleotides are TGTGCCAGCAGTGACTCCGGACAGGGATATGGCTACACCTTC.

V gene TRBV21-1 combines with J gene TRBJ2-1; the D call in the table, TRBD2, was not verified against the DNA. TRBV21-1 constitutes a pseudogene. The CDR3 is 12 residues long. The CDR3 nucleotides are TGTGCCAGCAGCCTCCCCCCTAGTGAGCAGTTCTTC. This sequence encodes CASSLPPSEQFF.

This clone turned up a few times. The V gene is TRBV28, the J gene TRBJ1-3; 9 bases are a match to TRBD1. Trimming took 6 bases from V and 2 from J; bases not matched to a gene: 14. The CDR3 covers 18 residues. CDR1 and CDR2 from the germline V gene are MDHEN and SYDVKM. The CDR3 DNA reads TGTGCCAGCAGCCTGGCGGGGACAGGGTTCGGTCCTGGAAACACCATATATTTT. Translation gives CASSLAGTGFGPGNTIYF.

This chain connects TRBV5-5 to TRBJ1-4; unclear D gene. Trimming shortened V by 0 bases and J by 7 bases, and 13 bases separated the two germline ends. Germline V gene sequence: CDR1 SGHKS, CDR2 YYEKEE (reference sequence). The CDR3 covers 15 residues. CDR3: CASSLAPVQAEKLFF. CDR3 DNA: TGTGCCAGCAGCTTGGCTCCTGTCCAGGCTGAAAAACTGTTTTTT.

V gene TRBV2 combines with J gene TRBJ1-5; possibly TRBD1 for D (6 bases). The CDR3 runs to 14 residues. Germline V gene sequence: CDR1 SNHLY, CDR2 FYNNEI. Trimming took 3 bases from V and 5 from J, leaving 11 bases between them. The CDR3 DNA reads TGTGCCAGCAGTGATAAGACAGGATATCAGCCCCAGCATTTT. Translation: CASSDKTGYQPQHF. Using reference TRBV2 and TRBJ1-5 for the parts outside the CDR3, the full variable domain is EPEVTQTPSHQVTQMGQEVILRCVPISNHLYFYWYRQILGQKVEFLVSFYNNEISEKSEIFDDQFSVERPDGSNFTLKIRSTKLEDSAMYFCASSDKTGYQPQHFGDGTRLSIL.

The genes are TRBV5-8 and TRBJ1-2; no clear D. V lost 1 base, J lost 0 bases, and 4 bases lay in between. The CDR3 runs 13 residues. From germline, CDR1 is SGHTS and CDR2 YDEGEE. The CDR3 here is CASSLTPNYGYTF. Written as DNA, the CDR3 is TGTGCCAGCAGCTTGACACCTAACTATGGCTACACCTTC.

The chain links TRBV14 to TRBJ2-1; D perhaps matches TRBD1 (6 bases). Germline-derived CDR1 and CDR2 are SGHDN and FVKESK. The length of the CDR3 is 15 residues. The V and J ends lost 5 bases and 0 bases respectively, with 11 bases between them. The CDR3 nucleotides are TGTGCCAGCAGCTCCCGGGACACCTCCTACAATGAGCAGTTCTTC. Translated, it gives CASSSRDTSYNEQFF.

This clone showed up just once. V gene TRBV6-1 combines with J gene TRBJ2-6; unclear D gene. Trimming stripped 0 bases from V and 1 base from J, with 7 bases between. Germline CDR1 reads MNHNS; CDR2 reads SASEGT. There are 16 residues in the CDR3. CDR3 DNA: TGTGCCAGCAGTGAAGCGCGGCCTTCTGGGGCCAACGTCCTGACTTTC. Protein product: CASSEARPSGANVLTF.

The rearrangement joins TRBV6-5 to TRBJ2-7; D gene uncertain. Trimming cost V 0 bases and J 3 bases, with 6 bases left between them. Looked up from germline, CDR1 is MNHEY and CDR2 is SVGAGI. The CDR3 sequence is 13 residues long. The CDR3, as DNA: TGTGCCAGCAGTTACTCCGAGTACTACGAGCAGTACTTC. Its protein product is CASSYSEYYEQYF.

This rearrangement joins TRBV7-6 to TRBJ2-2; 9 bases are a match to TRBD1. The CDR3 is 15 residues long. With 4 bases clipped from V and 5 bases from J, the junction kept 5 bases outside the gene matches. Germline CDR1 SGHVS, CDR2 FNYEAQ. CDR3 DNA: TGTGCCAGCAGCTCAAGGGACAGGGTTACCGGGGAGCTGTTTTTT. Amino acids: CASSSRDRVTGELFF.

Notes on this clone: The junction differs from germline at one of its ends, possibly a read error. In DNA, the CDR3 is TGCGCCACGTCAGGGGTTTCTTCTTCACCCCTCCACTTT. It translates to CATSGVSSSPLHF. This chain connects TRBV12-3 or TRBV12-4 to TRBJ1-6; maybe TRBD1 (6 bases). The CDR3 sequence is 13 residues long.

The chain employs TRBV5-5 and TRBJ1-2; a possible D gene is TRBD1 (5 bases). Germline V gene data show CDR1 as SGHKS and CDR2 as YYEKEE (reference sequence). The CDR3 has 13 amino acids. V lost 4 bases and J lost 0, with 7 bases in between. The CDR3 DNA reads TGTGCCAGCAGCCAGGGATCTAACTATGGCTACACCTTC. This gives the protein CASSQGSNYGYTF.

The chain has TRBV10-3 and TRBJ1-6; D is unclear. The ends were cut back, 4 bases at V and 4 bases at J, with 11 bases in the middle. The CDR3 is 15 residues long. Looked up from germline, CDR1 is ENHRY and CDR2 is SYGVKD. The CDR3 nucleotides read TGTGCCATCAGTGTGGCAGACTCGTATAATTCACCCCTCCACTTT. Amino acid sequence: CAISVADSYNSPLHF.

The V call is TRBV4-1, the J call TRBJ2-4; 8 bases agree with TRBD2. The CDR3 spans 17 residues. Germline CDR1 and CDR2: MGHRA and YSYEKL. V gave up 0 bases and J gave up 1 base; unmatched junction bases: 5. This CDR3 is CASSQDAGGAAKNIQYF. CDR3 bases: TGCGCCAGCAGCCAAGATGCGGGAGGAGCGGCCAAAAACATTCAGTACTTC.

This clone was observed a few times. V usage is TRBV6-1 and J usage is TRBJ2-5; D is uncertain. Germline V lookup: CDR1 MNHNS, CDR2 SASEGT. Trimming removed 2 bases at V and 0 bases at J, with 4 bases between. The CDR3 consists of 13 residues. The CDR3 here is CASSEWHQETQYF. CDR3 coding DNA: TGTGCCAGCAGTGAATGGCACCAAGAGACCCAGTACTTC.

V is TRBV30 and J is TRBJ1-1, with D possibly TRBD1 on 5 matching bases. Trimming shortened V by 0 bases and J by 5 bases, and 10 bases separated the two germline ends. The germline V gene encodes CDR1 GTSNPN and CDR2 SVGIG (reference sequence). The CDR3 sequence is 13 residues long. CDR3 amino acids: CAWSVEAGTEAFF. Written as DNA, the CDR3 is TGTGCCTGGAGTGTAGAAGCAGGGACTGAAGCTTTCTTT.